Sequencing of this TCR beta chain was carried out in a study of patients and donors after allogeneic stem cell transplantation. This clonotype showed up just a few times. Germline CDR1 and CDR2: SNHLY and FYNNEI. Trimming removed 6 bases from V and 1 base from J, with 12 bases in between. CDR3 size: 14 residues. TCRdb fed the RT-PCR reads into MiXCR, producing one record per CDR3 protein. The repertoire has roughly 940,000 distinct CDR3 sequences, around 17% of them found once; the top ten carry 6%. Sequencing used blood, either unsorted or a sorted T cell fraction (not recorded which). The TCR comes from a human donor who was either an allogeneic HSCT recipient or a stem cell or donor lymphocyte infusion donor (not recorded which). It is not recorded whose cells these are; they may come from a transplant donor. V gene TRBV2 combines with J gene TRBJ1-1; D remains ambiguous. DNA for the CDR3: TGTGCCAGCAGACTGGAGCGGGGGAACACTGAAGCTTTCTTT. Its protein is CASRLERGNTEAFF.